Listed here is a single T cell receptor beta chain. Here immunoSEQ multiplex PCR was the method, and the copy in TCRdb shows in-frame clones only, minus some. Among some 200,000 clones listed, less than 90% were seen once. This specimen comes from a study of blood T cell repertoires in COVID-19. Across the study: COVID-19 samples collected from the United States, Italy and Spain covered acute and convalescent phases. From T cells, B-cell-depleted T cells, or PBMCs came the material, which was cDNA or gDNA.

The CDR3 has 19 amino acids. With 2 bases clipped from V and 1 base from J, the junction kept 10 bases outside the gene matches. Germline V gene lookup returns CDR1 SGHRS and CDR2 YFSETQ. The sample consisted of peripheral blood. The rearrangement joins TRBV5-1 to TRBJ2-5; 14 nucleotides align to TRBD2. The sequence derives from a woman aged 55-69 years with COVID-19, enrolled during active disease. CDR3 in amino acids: CASSLLTGTSGSSQETQYF. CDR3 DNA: TGCGCCAGCAGCTTACTGACCGGGACTAGCGGGAGTAGCCAAGAGACCCAGTACTTC.